This TCR beta chain was profiled in a study of blood T cell repertoires in COVID-19. Per the germline V gene, CDR1 is SNHLY and CDR2 is FYNNEI. The V and J ends lost 8 bases and 4 bases, in that order; junction bases with no gene match: 7. This CDR3 contains 14 residues. The method was immunoSEQ multiplex PCR; TCRdb's version includes in-frame clones alone and lacks a portion of them. The data hold tens of thousands of clones, with roughly 87% observed a single time. Material: peripheral blood. This receptor was taken from a woman in her 50s with acute or convalescent COVID-19. V and J are TRBV2 and TRBJ2-5; 10 bases agree with TRBD1. The CDR3 protein is CASSGQGVRETQYF. The CDR3 nucleotides are TGTGCCAGCTCCGGACAGGGGGTGCGAGAGACCCAGTACTTC. The whole variable domain, filled in from reference TRBV2 and TRBJ2-5, reads EPEVTQTPSHQVTQMGQEVILRCVPISNHLYFYWYRQILGQKVEFLVSFYNNEISEKSEIFDDQFSVERPDGSNFTLKIRSTKLEDSAMYFCASSGQGVRETQYFGPGTRLLVL.